The clone carrying this T cell receptor (beta chain) was observed once. Its antigen is unidentified. The data originate from a study of identical twins. This CDR3 contains 16 residues. CDR1 is MNHNS, CDR2 SASEGT, per germline. J was trimmed by 7 bases and V by 6 bases; bases with no gene match: 9. TCRdb used MiXCR to reprocess the 5' RACE reads, holding one entry per CDR3 protein. Here the sample spans approximately 490,000 distinct CDR3 sequences, about 22% being singletons. Study observations and caveats: Its conclusions, products of cross-sectional statistical analysis, did not come from following the same donors.

The same data also contributed to another study, on yellow fever vaccine responses in identical twins.

This receptor was identified in a young woman in good health. This chain uses TRBV6-1 with TRBJ2-2, with TRBD2 matching 12 bases. Sequenced input: CD4+ T cells sorted from blood. CDR3 sequence (DNA): TGTGCCAGCAGCCGTAGACTAGCGGGAGTCCTCGGGGAGCTGTTTTTT. Translated: CASSRRLAGVLGELFF.